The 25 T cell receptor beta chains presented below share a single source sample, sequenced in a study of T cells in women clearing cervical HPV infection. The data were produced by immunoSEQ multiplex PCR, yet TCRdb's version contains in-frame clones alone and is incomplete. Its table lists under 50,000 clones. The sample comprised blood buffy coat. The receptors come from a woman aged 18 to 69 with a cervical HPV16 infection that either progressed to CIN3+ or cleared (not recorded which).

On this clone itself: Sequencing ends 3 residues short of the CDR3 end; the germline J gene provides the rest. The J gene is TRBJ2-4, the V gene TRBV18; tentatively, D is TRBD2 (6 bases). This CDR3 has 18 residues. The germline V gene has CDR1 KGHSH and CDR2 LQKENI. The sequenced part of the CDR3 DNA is TGTGCCAGCTCGCTCAGTAGGCCCCAGGACGTTCTCCTCGGGGGT. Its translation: CASSLSRPQDVLLGG. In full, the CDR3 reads CASSLSRPQDVLLGGQYF. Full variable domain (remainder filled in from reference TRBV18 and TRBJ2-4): NAGVMQNPRHLVRRRGQEARLRCSPMKGHSHVYWYRQLPEEGLKFMVYLQKENIIDESGMPKERFSAEFPKEGPSILRIQQVVRGDSAAYFCASSLSRPQDVLLGGQYFGAGTRLSVL.

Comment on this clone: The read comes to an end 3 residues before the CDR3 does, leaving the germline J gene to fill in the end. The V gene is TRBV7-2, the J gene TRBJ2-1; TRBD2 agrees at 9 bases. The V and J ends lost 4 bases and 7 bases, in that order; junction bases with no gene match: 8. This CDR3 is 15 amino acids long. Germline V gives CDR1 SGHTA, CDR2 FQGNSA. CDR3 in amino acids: CASSSGGGGKNEQFF. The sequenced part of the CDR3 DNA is TGTGCCAGCAGCTCCGGCGGGGGGGGGAAGAATGAG.

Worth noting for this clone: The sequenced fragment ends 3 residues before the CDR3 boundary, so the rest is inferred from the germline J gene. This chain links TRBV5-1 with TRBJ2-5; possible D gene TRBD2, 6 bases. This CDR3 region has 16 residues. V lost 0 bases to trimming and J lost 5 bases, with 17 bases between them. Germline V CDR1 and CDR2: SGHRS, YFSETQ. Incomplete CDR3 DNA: TGCGCCAGCAGCTTGGCGGGGGACGGAGGGCAGGAGACC. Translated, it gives CASSLAGDGGQET. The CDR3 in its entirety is CASSLAGDGGQETQYF.

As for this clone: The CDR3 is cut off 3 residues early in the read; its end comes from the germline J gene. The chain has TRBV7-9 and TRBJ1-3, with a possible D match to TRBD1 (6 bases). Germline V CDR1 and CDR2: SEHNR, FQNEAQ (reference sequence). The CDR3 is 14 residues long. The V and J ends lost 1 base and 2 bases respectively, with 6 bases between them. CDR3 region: CASSLGQAGNTIYF. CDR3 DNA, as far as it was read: TGTGCCAGCAGCTTAGGACAGGCTGGAAACACC.

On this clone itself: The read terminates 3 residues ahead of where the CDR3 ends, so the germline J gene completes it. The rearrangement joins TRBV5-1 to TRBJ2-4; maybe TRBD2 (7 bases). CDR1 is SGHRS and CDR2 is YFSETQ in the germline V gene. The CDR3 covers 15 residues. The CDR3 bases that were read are TGCGCCAGCAGCTTGGCTATAGGGGGGGGAGAGACT. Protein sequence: CASSLAIGGGET. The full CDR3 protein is CASSLAIGGGETQYF.

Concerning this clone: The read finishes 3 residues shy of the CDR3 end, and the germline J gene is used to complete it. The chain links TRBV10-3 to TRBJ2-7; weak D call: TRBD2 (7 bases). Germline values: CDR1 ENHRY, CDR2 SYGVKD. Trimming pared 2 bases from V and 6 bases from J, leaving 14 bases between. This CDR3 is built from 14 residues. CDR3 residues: CAISEGGGAREQYF. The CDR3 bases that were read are TGTGCCATCAGTGAGGGTGGGGGGGCACGCGAG.

The CDR3 bases that were read are TGTGCCAGCTCACCACCGGCGGGAGGTGGAGATACG. Translating it yields CASSPPAGGGDT. The CDR3 reads in full as CASSPPAGGGDTQYF. The V gene is TRBV18, the J gene TRBJ2-3; 8 positions agree with TRBD2. The read gets to within 3 residues of the CDR3 end, and the germline J gene fills in the rest. With 0 bases clipped from V and 5 bases from J, the junction kept 4 bases outside the gene matches. This CDR3 is built from 15 residues. Germline CDR1 is KGHSH and CDR2 is LQKENI.

CDR3 amino acids: CASSEDSSGSHYEQYF. The CDR3 DNA, read in part, is TGTGCCAGCAGTGAGGATAGTAGCGGGAGCCACTACGAG. The gene calls are TRBV6-1 and TRBJ2-7; 9 bases are shared with TRBD2. The sequence runs out 3 residues before the end of the CDR3; the remainder is reconstructed from the germline J gene. The CDR3 is made up of 16 amino acids. The germline CDR1 and CDR2 sequences are MNHNS and SASEGT. Trimming took 3 bases from V and 3 from J; bases not matched to a gene: 9.

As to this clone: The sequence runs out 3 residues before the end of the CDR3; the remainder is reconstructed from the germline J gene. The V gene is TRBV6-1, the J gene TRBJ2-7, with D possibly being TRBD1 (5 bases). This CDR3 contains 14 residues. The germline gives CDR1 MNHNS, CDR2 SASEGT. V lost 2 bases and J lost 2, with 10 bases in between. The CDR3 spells CASSEQGQAYEQYF. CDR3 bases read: TGTGCCAGCAGTGAACAGGGCCAGGCCTACGAG.

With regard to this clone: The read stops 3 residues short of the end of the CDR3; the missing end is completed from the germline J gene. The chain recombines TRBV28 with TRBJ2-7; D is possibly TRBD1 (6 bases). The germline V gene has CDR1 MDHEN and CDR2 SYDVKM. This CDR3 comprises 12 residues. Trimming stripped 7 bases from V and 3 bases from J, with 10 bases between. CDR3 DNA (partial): TGTGCCAGCATAGCACAGGGCTACGAG. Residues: CASIAQGYE. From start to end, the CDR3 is CASIAQGYEQYF.

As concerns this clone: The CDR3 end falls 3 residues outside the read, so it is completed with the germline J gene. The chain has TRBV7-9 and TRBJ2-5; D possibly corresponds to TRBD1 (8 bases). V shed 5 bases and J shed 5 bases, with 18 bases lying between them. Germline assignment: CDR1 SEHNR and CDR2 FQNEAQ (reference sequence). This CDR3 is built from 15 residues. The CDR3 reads CASSPTGGLWETQYF. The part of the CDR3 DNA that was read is TGTGCCAGCAGCCCCACAGGGGGACTATGGGAGACC. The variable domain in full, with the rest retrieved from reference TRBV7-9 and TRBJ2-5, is DTGVSQNPRHKITKRGQNVTFRCDPISEHNRLYWYRQTLGQGPEFLTYFQNEAQLEKSRLLSDRFSAERPKGSFSTLEIQRTEQGDSAMYLCASSPTGGLWETQYFGPGTRLLVL.

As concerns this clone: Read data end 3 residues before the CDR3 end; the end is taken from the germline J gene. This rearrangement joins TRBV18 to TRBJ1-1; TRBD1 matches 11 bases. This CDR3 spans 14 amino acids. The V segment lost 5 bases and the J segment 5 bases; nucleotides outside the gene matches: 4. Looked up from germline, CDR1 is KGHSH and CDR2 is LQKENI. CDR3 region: CASSKGTGGTEAFF. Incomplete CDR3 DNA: TGTGCCAGCTCAAAAGGGACAGGGGGGACTGAA.

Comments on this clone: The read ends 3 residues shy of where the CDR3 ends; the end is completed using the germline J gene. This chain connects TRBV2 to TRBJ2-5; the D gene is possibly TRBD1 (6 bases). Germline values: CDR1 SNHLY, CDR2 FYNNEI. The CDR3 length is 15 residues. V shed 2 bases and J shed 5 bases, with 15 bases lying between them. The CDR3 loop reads CASSELGLDRETQYF. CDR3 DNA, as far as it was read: TGTGCCAGCAGTGAACTTGGACTCGACAGGGAGACC.

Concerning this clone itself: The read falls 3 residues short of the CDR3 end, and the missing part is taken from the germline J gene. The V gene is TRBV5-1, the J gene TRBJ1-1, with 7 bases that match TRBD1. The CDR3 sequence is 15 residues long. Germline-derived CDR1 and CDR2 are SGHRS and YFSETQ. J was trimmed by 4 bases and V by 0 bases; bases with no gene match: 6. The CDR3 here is CASSLDAGGTTEAFF. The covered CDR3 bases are TGCGCCAGCAGCTTGGACGCAGGGGGGACCACTGAA. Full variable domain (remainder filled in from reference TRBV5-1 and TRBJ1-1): KAGVTQTPRYLIKTRGQQVTLSCSPISGHRSVSWYQQTPGQGLQFLFEYFSETQRNKGNFPGRFSGRQFSNSRSEMNVSTLELGDSALYLCASSLDAGGTTEAFFGQGTRLTVV.

Partial CDR3 DNA: TGTGCCAGCAGTGTCCCTGTGAGGAATGAG. Protein sequence: CASSVPVRNE. The CDR3 as a whole reads CASSVPVRNEQFF. The chain recombines TRBV6-1 with TRBJ2-1; D gene ambiguous. The observed sequence ends 3 residues before the CDR3 terminus, with the missing tail filled in from the germline J gene. The length of the CDR3 is 13 residues. Germline loops: CDR1 MNHNS, CDR2 SASEGT. The V and J ends lost 4 bases and 7 bases respectively, with 11 bases between them.

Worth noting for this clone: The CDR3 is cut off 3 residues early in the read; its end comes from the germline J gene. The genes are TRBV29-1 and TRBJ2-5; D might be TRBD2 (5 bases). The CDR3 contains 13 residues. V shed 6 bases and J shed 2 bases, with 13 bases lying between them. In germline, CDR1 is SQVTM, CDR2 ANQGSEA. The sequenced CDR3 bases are TGCAGCGTGAGGAGGCAGGAGCAAGAGACC. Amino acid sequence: CSVRRQEQET. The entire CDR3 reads CSVRRQEQETQYF.

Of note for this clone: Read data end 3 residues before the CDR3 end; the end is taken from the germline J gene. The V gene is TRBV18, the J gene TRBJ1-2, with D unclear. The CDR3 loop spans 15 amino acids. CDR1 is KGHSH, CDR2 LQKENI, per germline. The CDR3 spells CASSDGLAAYNDYTF. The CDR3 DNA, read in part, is TGTGCCAGCTCAGATGGACTAGCGGCTTACAATGAC. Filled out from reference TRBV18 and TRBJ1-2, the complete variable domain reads NAGVMQNPRHLVRRRGQEARLRCSPMKGHSHVYWYRQLPEEGLKFMVYLQKENIIDESGMPKERFSAEFPKEGPSILRIQQVVRGDSAAYFCASSDGLAAYNDYTFGSGTRLTVV.

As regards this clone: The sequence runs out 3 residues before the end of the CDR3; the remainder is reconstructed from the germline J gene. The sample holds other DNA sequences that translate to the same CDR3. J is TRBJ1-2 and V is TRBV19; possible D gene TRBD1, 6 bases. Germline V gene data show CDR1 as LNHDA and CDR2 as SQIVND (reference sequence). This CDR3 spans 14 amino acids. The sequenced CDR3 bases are TGTGCCAGCAGTCCCGACAGGCAAAGTGGGGGC. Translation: CASSPDRQSGG. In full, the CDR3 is CASSPDRQSGGYTF.

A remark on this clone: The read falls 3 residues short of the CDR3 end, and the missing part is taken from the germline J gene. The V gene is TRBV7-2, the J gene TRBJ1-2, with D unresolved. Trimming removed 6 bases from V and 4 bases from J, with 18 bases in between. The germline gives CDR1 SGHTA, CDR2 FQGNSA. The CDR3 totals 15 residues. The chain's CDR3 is CASSQNWSPLYGYTF. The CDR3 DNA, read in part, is TGTGCCAGCAGTCAGAATTGGTCCCCTCTCTATGGC.

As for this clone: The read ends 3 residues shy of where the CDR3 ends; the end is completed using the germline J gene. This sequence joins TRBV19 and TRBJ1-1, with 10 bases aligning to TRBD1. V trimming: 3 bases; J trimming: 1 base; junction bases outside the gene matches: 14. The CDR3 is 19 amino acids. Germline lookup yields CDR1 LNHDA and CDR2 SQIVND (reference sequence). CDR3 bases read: TGTGCCAGTAGTATCCTGACCGACAGGGGGCTTGGGTCGAACACTGAA. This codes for CASSILTDRGLGSNTE. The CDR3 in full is CASSILTDRGLGSNTEAFF.

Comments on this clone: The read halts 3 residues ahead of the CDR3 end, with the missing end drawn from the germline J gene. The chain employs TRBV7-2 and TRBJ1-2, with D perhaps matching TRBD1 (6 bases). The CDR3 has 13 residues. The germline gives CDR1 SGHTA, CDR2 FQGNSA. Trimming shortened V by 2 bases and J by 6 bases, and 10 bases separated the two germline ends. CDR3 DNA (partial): TGTGCCAGCAGCTTAAACAGGGAGCATGGC. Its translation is CASSLNREHG. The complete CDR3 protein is CASSLNREHGYTF. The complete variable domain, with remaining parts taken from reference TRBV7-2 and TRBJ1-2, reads GAGVSQSPSNKVTEKGKDVELRCDPISGHTALYWYRQSLGQGLEFLIYFQGNSAPDKSGLPSDRFSAERTGGSVSTLTIQRTQQEDSAVYLCASSLNREHGYTFGSGTRLTVV.

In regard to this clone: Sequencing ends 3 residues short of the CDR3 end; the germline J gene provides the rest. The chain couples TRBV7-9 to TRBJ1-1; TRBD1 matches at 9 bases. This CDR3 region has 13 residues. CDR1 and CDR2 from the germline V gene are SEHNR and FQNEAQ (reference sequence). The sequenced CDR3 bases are TGTGCCAGCAGCCTGGGGGGACAGGGTAAA. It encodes CASSLGGQGK. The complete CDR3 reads CASSLGGQGKAFF.

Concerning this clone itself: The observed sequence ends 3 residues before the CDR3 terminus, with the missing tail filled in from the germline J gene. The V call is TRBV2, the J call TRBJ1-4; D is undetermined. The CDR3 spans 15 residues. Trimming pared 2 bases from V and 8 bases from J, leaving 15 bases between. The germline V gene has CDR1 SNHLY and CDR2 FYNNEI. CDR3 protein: CASSERWAGVEKLFF. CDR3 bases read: TGTGCCAGCAGTGAAAGGTGGGCAGGAGTAGAAAAA.

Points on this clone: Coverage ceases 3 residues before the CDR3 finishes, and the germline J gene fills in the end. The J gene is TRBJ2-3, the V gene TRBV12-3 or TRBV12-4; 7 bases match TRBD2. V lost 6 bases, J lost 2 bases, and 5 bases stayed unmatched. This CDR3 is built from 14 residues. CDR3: CASSPTSATDTQYF. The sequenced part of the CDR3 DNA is TGTGCCAGCAGCCCCACTAGCGCCACAGATACG.

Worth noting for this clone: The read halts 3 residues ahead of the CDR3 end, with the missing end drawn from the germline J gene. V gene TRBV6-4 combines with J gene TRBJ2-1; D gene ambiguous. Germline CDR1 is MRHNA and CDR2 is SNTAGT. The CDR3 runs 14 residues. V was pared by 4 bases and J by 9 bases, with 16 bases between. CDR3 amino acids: CASSATTPVGEQFF. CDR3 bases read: TGTGCCAGCAGTGCAACTACTCCGGTGGGTGAG.